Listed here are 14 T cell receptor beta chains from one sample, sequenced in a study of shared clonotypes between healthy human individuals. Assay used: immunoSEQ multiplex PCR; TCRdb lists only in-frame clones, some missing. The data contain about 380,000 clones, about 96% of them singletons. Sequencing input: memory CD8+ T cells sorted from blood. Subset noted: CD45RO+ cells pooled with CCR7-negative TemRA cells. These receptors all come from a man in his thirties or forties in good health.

CDR3 in DNA: TGTGCCTGGAGCGTTGGTTCAGATACGCAGTATTTT. Translating it yields CAWSVGSDTQYF. The chain couples TRBV30 to TRBJ2-3, with D unresolved. Germline V gene data show CDR1 as GTSNPN and CDR2 as SVGIG (reference sequence). V shed 3 bases and J shed 4 bases, with 8 bases lying between them. This CDR3 has 12 amino acids.

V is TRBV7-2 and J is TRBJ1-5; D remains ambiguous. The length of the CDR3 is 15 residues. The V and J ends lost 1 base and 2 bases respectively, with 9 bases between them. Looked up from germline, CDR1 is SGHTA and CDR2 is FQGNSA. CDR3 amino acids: CASSLVLRGNQPQHF. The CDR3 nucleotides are TGTGCCAGCAGCTTAGTTTTAAGGGGCAATCAGCCCCAGCATTTT.

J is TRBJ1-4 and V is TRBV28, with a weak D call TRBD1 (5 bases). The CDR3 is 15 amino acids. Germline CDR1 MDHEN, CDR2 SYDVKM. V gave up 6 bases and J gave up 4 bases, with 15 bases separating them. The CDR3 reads CASRTRVQDNEKLFF. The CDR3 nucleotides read TGTGCCAGCAGGACCAGGGTACAGGATAATGAAAAACTGTTTTTT.

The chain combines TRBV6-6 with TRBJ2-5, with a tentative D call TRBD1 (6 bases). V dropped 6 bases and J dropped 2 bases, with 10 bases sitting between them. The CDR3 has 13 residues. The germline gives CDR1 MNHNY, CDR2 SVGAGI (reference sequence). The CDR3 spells CASSSTGQETQYF. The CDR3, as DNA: TGTGCCAGCAGCTCGACAGGACAAGAGACCCAGTACTTC.

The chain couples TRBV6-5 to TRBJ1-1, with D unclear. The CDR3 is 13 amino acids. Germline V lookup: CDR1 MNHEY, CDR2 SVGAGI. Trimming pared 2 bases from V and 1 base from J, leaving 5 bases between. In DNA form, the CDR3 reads TGTGCCAGCAGTTACGCCAGGAACACTGAAGCTTTCTTT. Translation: CASSYARNTEAFF.

CDR3: CASSLTGGGYTF. CDR3 coding DNA: TGTGCCAGCAGTTTAACAGGGGGCGGCTACACCTTC. The chain is built from TRBV6-5 and TRBJ1-2; 9 bases align to TRBD1. V lost 4 bases and J lost 8; bases outside the gene matches: 2. The V gene's germline CDR1 is MNHEY and CDR2 SVGAGI. The CDR3 loop spans 12 amino acids.

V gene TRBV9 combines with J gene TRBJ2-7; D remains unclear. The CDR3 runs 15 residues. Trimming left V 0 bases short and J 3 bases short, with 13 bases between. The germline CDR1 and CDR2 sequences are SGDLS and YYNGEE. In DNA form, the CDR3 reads TGTGCCAGCAGCGTAGCTTCGTCCGGCCTCTACGAGCAGTACTTC. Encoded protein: CASSVASSGLYEQYF.

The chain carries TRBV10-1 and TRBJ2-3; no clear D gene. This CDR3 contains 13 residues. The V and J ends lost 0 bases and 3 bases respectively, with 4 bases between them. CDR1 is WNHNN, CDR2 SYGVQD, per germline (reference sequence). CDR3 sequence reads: CASSESVTDTQYF. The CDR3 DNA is TGCGCCAGCAGTGAGTCCGTAACAGATACGCAGTATTTT.

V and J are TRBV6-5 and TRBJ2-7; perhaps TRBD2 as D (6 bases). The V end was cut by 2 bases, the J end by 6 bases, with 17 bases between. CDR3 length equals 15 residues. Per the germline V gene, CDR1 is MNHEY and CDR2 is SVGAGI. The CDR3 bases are TGTGCCAGCAGTTACGCGGACCCGGAGGGTTTCGAGCAGTACTTC. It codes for CASSYADPEGFEQYF.

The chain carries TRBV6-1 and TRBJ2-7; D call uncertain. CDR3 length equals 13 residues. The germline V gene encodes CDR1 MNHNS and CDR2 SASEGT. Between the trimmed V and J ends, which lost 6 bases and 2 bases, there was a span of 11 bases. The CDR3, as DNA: TGTGCCAGCAGCGAAAGGAGCACCTACGAGCAGTACTTC. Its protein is CASSERSTYEQYF.

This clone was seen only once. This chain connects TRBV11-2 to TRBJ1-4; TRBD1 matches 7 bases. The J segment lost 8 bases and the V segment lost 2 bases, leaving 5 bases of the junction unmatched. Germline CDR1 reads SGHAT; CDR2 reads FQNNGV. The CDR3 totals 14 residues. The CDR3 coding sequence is TGTGCCAGCAGCTTAAGGGGGCCGGGGGAAAAACTGTTTTTT. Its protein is CASSLRGPGEKLFF.

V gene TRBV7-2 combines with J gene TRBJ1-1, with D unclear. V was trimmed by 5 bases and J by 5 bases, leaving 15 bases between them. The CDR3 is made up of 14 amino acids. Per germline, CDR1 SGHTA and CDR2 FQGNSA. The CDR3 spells CASSRTGFGTEAFF. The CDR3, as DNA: TGTGCCAGCAGCCGGACGGGGTTTGGGACTGAAGCTTTCTTT.

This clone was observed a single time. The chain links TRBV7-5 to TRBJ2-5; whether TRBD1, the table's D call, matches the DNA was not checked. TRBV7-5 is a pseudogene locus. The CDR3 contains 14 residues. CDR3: CARSLGSSQETQYF. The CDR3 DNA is TGTGCCAGAAGCTTAGGTTCCAGCCAAGAGACCCAGTACTTC.

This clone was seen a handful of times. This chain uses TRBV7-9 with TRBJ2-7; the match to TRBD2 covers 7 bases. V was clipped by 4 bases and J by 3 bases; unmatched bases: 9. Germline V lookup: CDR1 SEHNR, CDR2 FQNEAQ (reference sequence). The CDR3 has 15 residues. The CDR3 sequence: CASSSSGKGLYEQYF. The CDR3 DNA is TGTGCCAGCAGCTCGAGCGGGAAAGGTCTCTACGAGCAGTACTTC.